This T cell receptor beta chain was profiled in a study of blood T cell repertoires in COVID-19. There are 16 residues in the CDR3. After removal of 0 bases from V and 4 bases from J, the junction contained 4 bases not matched to a gene. Germline V gene lookup returns CDR1 MNHEY and CDR2 SVGAGI. Original data processing: The authors estimated nucleated cell counts from reference gene primer amplification. Sequenced by immunoSEQ multiplex PCR; TCRdb stores in-frame clones only, minus some. The V and J calls and the clone size are those of that table, but D and trimming were determined from the DNA. In the table there are about 110,000 clones, roughly 88% of which are singletons. The table lists this clone with a few counts.

Sequenced: peripheral blood. The rearrangement links TRBV6-5 to TRBJ1-2; 11 bases line up with TRBD1. The clonotype originates from a human donor in a cohort sampled during active COVID-19. As DNA, the CDR3 is TGTGCCAGCAGTTACTCAGGGACAGGGGGAGCCTATGGCTACACCTTC. This sequence encodes CASSYSGTGGAYGYTF.